Each of the 31 T cell receptor beta chains below was sequenced from the same sample in a study of shared clonotypes between healthy human individuals. Generated by immunoSEQ multiplex PCR, the TCRdb table keeps only in-frame clones and is missing some. This sample has more than 2 million clones; roughly 96% occur once, and the top ten carry under 0.15%. Sequencing used naive CD4+ T cells sorted from blood. Regarding subset: CD45RA+ positively selected. The source of these receptors is a man younger than 35 in good health.

This rearrangement joins TRBV25-1 to TRBJ2-5, with 10 bases that match TRBD2. This CDR3 is 14 amino acids long. The V segment lost 2 bases and the J segment 5 bases; nucleotides outside the gene matches: 2. CDR1 is MGHDK, CDR2 SYGVNS, per germline. The CDR3 DNA reads TGTGCCAGCAGTGAACTAGCGGGAGCTGAGACCCAGTACTTC. This sequence encodes CASSELAGAETQYF.

The chain employs TRBV10-3 and TRBJ2-1, with D possibly called TRBD1 or TRBD2 (5 bases each). The CDR3 spans 13 residues. The germline V gene has CDR1 ENHRY and CDR2 SYGVKD. V was trimmed by 7 bases and J by 8 bases, leaving 15 bases between them. In DNA, the CDR3 is TGTGCCATCAATCCGGGGCCAAAGGATGAGCAGTTCTTC. Translated, it gives CAINPGPKDEQFF.

The chain joins TRBV25-1 to TRBJ2-5; weak D call: TRBD2 (7 bases). Trimming left V 5 bases short and J 1 base short, with 17 bases between. This CDR3 has 16 amino acids. The germline gives CDR1 MGHDK, CDR2 SYGVNS. The CDR3 reads CASSPRGRGIQETQYF. The CDR3 region has the DNA TGTGCCAGCAGTCCCCGGGGGCGGGGGATCCAAGAGACCCAGTACTTC.

This sequence joins TRBV5-1 and TRBJ1-1; D possibly corresponds to TRBD1 (5 bases). Trimming stripped 0 bases from V and 5 bases from J, with 8 bases between. This CDR3 has 13 amino acids. In germline, CDR1 is SGHRS, CDR2 YFSETQ. CDR3: CASSLEGKTEAFF. As DNA, the CDR3 is TGCGCCAGCAGCTTGGAGGGGAAGACTGAAGCTTTCTTT.

The chain's CDR3 is CASSLDGVPNQPQHF. As DNA, the CDR3 is TGTGCCAGCAGCTTAGACGGGGTGCCCAATCAGCCCCAGCATTTT. This chain joins TRBV7-2 and TRBJ1-5; D unresolved. The CDR3 runs to 15 residues. Trimming took 1 base from V and 3 from J, leaving 10 bases between them. The germline CDR1 and CDR2 sequences are SGHTA and FQGNSA.

The CDR3 region has the DNA TGTGCCAGCAGCTTATTCCCGAATTCCTACGAGCAGTACTTC. It is translated as CASSLFPNSYEQYF. V and J are TRBV7-9 and TRBJ2-7, with D hard to call. Trimming cost V 2 bases and J 1 base, with 9 bases left between them. There are 14 residues in the CDR3. Germline-derived CDR1 and CDR2 are SEHNR and FQNEAQ (reference sequence).

Only a few counts were recorded for this clone. The chain is built from TRBV11-2 and TRBJ2-2, with D uncertain. The V and J ends lost 3 bases and 0 bases respectively, with 5 bases between them. Germline V CDR1 and CDR2: SGHAT, FQNNGV. CDR3 length: 14 residues. The CDR3 spells CASSFGANTGELFF. The CDR3, as DNA: TGTGCCAGCAGCTTCGGAGCGAACACCGGGGAGCTGTTTTTT.

The chain links TRBV27 to TRBJ1-5, with 8 bases aligning to TRBD1. Germline values: CDR1 MNHEY, CDR2 SMNVEV (reference sequence). V was clipped by 5 bases and J by 6 bases; unmatched bases: 15. This CDR3 contains 17 residues. In DNA, the CDR3 is TGTGCCAGCAGTGCGGGAAACAGGGGGGGAAAGGGTCAGCCCCAGCATTTT. This gives the protein CASSAGNRGGKGQPQHF.

The chain links TRBV27 to TRBJ1-3, with 8 positions matching TRBD1. The CDR3 contains 16 residues. The V and J ends lost 7 bases and 0 bases, in that order; junction bases with no gene match: 8. Per the germline V gene, CDR1 is MNHEY and CDR2 is SMNVEV (reference sequence). The CDR3 bases are TGTGCCAGCACCAGACAGGGGATCGACTCTGGAAACACCATATATTTT. Its protein product is CASTRQGIDSGNTIYF.

In DNA form, the CDR3 reads TGCAGCGTTCAAGGGTGGTCTAGCGGGAGCACAGATACGCAGTATTTT. Protein product: CSVQGWSSGSTDTQYF. The V gene is TRBV29-1, the J gene TRBJ2-3; 8 nucleotides line up with TRBD2. Germline V gene lookup returns CDR1 SQVTM and CDR2 ANQGSEA. With V trimmed by 5 bases and J by 0 bases, 10 bases remained unmatched. There are 16 residues in the CDR3.

The chain carries TRBV4-1 and TRBJ1-3; D unclear. V dropped 0 bases and J dropped 1 base, with 4 bases sitting between them. This CDR3 comprises 14 residues. The V gene's germline CDR1 is MGHRA and CDR2 YSYEKL. The CDR3 DNA follows: TGCGCCAGCAGCCAAGAGGTTTCTGGAAACACCATATATTTT. Its translation: CASSQEVSGNTIYF.

The genes are TRBV5-5 and TRBJ1-2; D unresolved. This CDR3 contains 15 residues. CDR1 is SGHKS, CDR2 YYEKEE, per germline (reference sequence). V was pared by 0 bases and J by 0 bases, with 9 bases between. The CDR3 region has the DNA TGTGCCAGCAGCTTGGGGCAGATATCTAACTATGGCTACACCTTC. Residues: CASSLGQISNYGYTF.

The gene calls are TRBV6-5 and TRBJ2-2, with D possibly called TRBD1 or TRBD2 (5 bases each). This CDR3 contains 12 residues. Germline-derived CDR1 and CDR2 are MNHEY and SVGAGI. With 8 bases removed from V and 7 bases from J, the gap between germline ends came to 11 bases. The CDR3 DNA is TGTGCCAGCTGTCGGGGCGGCGGGGAGCTGTTTTTT. Protein product: CASCRGGGELFF.

The chain combines TRBV9 with TRBJ2-7; TRBD1 matches 7 bases. Germline lookup yields CDR1 SGDLS and CDR2 YYNGEE. This CDR3 comprises 15 residues. Trimming cost V 0 bases and J 1 base; bases outside gene matches: 4. In nucleotides, the CDR3 is TGTGCCAGCAGCGTAGGACAGGGTCAGTCCTACGAGCAGTACTTC. This sequence encodes CASSVGQGQSYEQYF.

The J gene is TRBJ2-3, the V gene TRBV6-1; D possibly uses TRBD1 or TRBD2 (5 bases each). Germline V lookup: CDR1 MNHNS, CDR2 SASEGT. The V and J ends lost 6 bases and 4 bases respectively, with 17 bases between them. This CDR3 has 15 residues. CDR3 sequence: CASRTGTVGADTQYF. As DNA, the CDR3 is TGTGCCAGCAGGACCGGGACGGTGGGAGCAGATACGCAGTATTTT.

This sequence joins TRBV5-1 and TRBJ2-7; 8 bases line up with TRBD1. Per germline, CDR1 SGHRS and CDR2 YFSETQ. The V and J ends lost 4 bases and 1 base, in that order; junction bases with no gene match: 7. This CDR3 is 15 amino acids long. The CDR3, as DNA: TGCGCCAGCAGCAGTACGGGACAGGCATCCTACGAGCAGTACTTC. This encodes CASSSTGQASYEQYF.

Regarding this clone: The same CDR3 arises from other DNA sequences in this sample as well. V and J are TRBV11-3 and TRBJ2-7; a weak D match, TRBD2 (5 bases). Germline CDR1 reads SGHNT; CDR2 reads YENEEA. The length of the CDR3 is 14 residues. Trimming left V 1 base short and J 0 bases short, with 7 bases between. CDR3 in DNA: TGTGCCAGCAGCTTAGGTGGGAGCTCCTACGAGCAGTACTTC. Translation: CASSLGGSSYEQYF.

The chain employs TRBV9 and TRBJ1-2; 9 nucleotides align to TRBD1. J was trimmed by 8 bases and V by 4 bases; bases with no gene match: 9. Looked up from germline, CDR1 is SGDLS and CDR2 is YYNGEE. The CDR3 loop spans 14 amino acids. This CDR3 is CASSRTRQGEGYTF. DNA for the CDR3: TGTGCCAGCAGCAGGACAAGACAGGGGGAGGGCTACACCTTC. The variable domain in full, completed from reference TRBV9 and TRBJ1-2, reads DSGVTQTPKHLITATGQRVTLRCSPRSGDLSVYWYQQSLDQGLQFLIQYYNGEERAKGNILERFSAQQFPDLHSELNLSSLELGDSALYFCASSRTRQGEGYTFGSGTRLTVV.

V gene TRBV5-1 combines with J gene TRBJ2-5, with D possibly TRBD1 on 6 matching bases. CDR1 and CDR2 (germline): SGHRS, YFSETQ. The CDR3 is 14 amino acids. Trimming took 7 bases from V and 2 from J, leaving 15 bases between them. CDR3 DNA: TGCGCCAGCGCTTCAGGGACACCTCAAGAGACCCAGTACTTC. Amino acid sequence: CASASGTPQETQYF.

The rearrangement links TRBV28 to TRBJ2-1; TRBD1 is a possible D gene (6 bases). Trimming shortened V by 3 bases and J by 4 bases, and 13 bases separated the two germline ends. The CDR3 is made up of 15 amino acids. Germline CDR1 MDHEN, CDR2 SYDVKM. The CDR3: CASSFGETGYNEQFF. The CDR3 bases are TGTGCCAGCAGTTTTGGCGAAACAGGGTACAATGAGCAGTTCTTC.

This clone was observed a single time. This chain uses TRBV6-5 with TRBJ2-7, with 9 bases that match TRBD1. With 2 bases clipped from V and 4 bases from J, the junction kept 6 bases outside the gene matches. CDR1 and CDR2 (germline): MNHEY, SVGAGI. The CDR3 is made up of 15 amino acids. Here the CDR3 DNA reads TGTGCCAGCAGTTACCTACGGACAGGGGAGTACGAGCAGTACTTC. This sequence encodes CASSYLRTGEYEQYF.

This clone was counted once. The chain carries TRBV28 and TRBJ2-7; D unresolved. V lost 5 bases and J 5 bases, leaving 13 bases between the germline ends. CDR3 length: 13 residues. Germline V gives CDR1 MDHEN, CDR2 SYDVKM. The CDR3 nucleotides are TGTGCCAGCAGTACCCAAGGGTGGCACGAGCAGTACTTC. It codes for CASSTQGWHEQYF.

The rearrangement uses TRBV6-5 and TRBJ1-2, with D unresolved. There are 15 residues in the CDR3. Trimming stripped 5 bases from V and 1 base from J, with 14 bases between. Germline-derived CDR1 and CDR2 are MNHEY and SVGAGI. CDR3 coding DNA: TGTGCCAGCAGTCGTCGAGGCAACGATAACTATGGCTACACCTTC. The encoded protein is CASSRRGNDNYGYTF.

The J gene is TRBJ2-7, the V gene TRBV2; 8 nucleotides line up with TRBD1. CDR3 length: 13 amino acids. Losses at the gene ends were 7 bases for V and 7 bases for J; bases not matched to a gene: 9. Germline lookup yields CDR1 SNHLY and CDR2 FYNNEI. The CDR3: CASTGQGEGEQYF. DNA of the CDR3: TGTGCCAGCACAGGACAGGGAGAAGGAGAGCAGTACTTC.

The CDR3 spells CASSVEPGLSGYTF. The CDR3 DNA sequence: TGTGCCAGCAGCGTAGAACCGGGGTTGAGTGGCTACACCTTC. The chain carries TRBV9 and TRBJ1-2; D not resolved. This CDR3 spans 14 amino acids. Germline-derived CDR1 and CDR2 are SGDLS and YYNGEE. Trimming removed 0 bases from V and 7 bases from J, with 13 bases in between.

The genes are TRBV7-9 and TRBJ2-7; no reliable D call. CDR1 is SEHNR, CDR2 FQNEAQ, per germline (reference sequence). V was trimmed by 2 bases and J by 7 bases, leaving 9 bases between them. CDR3 length: 12 amino acids. CDR3 protein: CASSLTAWEQYF. DNA for the CDR3: TGTGCCAGCAGCTTAACAGCGTGGGAGCAGTACTTC.

The chain carries TRBV10-3 and TRBJ2-3; TRBD1 aligns across 10 bases. Germline V CDR1 and CDR2: ENHRY, SYGVKD. The CDR3 consists of 13 residues. CDR3 DNA sequence: TGTGCGGCCGGGACAGGGGACACAGATACGCAGTATTTT. Residues: CAAGTGDTDTQYF.

The chain joins TRBV2 to TRBJ1-2, with D hard to call. V shed 3 bases and J shed 4 bases, with 6 bases lying between them. Germline V lookup: CDR1 SNHLY, CDR2 FYNNEI. CDR3 length: 12 residues. This CDR3 is CASSDSIYGYTF. CDR3 bases: TGTGCCAGCAGTGACAGCATCTATGGCTACACCTTC.

The CDR3 loop reads CASSLWTGGYNEQFF. The CDR3 bases are TGTGCCAGCAGCTTATGGACAGGGGGCTACAATGAGCAGTTCTTC. The genes are TRBV11-2 and TRBJ2-1; TRBD1 matches 10 bases. CDR1 is SGHAT, CDR2 FQNNGV, per germline. The CDR3 is made up of 15 amino acids. The V and J ends lost 2 bases and 3 bases, in that order; junction bases with no gene match: 1.

The chain is built from TRBV2 and TRBJ2-1; 10 bases match TRBD2. The germline gives CDR1 SNHLY, CDR2 FYNNEI. Trimming cost V 4 bases and J 7 bases; bases outside gene matches: 4. The CDR3 sequence is 14 residues long. CDR3 bases: TGTGCCAGCAGTGGACTAGCGGGCTGGAATGAGCAGTTCTTC. The encoded protein is CASSGLAGWNEQFF. Full variable domain (remainder filled in from reference TRBV2 and TRBJ2-1): EPEVTQTPSHQVTQMGQEVILRCVPISNHLYFYWYRQILGQKVEFLVSFYNNEISEKSEIFDDQFSVERPDGSNFTLKIRSTKLEDSAMYFCASSGLAGWNEQFFGPGTRLTVL.

This CDR3 is CASRGTGLSYEQYF. The DNA of the CDR3 is TGTGCCAGCAGGGGGACAGGCCTCTCCTACGAGCAGTACTTC. The V and J genes are TRBV6-6 and TRBJ2-7; 8 positions agree with TRBD1. This CDR3 spans 14 amino acids. V lost 6 bases and J lost 0; bases outside the gene matches: 4. Germline V gene data show CDR1 as MNHNY and CDR2 as SVGAGI (reference sequence).